This T cell receptor beta chain is drawn from a study of CD8+ T cells in alopecia areata. The CDR3 covers 15 residues. Germline CDR1 is SGHRS and CDR2 is YFSETQ. J was trimmed by 5 bases and V by 3 bases; bases with no gene match: 10. Reverse transcription of extracted RNA yielded cDNA, which provided the sequencing template. Assay used: immunoSEQ multiplex PCR; TCRdb lists only in-frame clones, some missing. The top ten hold roughly 1.2% of the sample, which has hundreds of thousands of clones, roughly two thirds seen once. This sequence originates from a human donor with alopecia areata. J is TRBJ2-5 and V is TRBV5-1; 7 bases are shared with TRBD2. The sequencing used CD4+ T cells sorted from blood, collected at week 0. The CDR3 DNA reads TGCGCCAGCAGCTACGTCGGGAGGAGCGGGGAGACCCAGTACTTC. It yields the protein CASSYVGRSGETQYF.